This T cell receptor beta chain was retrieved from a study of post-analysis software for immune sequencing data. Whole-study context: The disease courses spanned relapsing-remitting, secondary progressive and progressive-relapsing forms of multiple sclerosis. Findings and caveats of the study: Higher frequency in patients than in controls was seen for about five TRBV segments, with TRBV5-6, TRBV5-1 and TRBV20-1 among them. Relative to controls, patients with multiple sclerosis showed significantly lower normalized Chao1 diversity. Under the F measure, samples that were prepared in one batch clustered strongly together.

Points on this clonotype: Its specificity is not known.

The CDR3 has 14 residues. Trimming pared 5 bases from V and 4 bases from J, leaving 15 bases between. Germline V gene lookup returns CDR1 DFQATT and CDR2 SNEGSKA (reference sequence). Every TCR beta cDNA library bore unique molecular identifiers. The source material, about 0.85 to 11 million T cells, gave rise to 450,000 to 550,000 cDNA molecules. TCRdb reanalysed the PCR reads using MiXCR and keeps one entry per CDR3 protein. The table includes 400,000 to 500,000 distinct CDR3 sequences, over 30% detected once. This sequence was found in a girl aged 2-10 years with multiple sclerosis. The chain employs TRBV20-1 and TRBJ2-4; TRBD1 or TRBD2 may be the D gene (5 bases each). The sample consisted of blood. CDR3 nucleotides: TGCAGTGCTCGGGACCGGTTGAAAAAAAACATTCAGTACTTC. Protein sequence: CSARDRLKKNIQYF.